The clone carrying this T cell receptor (beta chain) was seen only once. Its antigen is as yet unknown. The PCR template was genomic DNA. The TCR beta CDR3 region was amplified using 30 forward and 13 reverse primers. TCRdb independently ran MiXCR on the multiplex PCR reads; one entry per CDR3 protein. The profile shows fewer than 350,000 distinct CDR3 sequences, roughly 50% of them singletons. The sample belongs to a study of type 1 and type 2 diabetes patients. Study in general: Magnetic bead positive selection isolated CD4+ or CD8+ T cells from PBMCs. The whole study generated fewer than 25 million paired-end reads.

Study results and limitations: Type 2 diabetes repertoires were more diverse than type 1 diabetes repertoires.

From germline, CDR1 is LNHDA and CDR2 SQIVND (reference sequence). The J segment lost 4 bases and the V segment lost 4 bases, leaving 6 bases of the junction unmatched. The CDR3 loop spans 14 amino acids. The sequenced material came from peripheral blood mononuclear cells (PBMCs). This clonotype was sampled from a man aged 18 to 35 with type 2 diabetes. This rearrangement joins TRBV19 to TRBJ1-1; TRBD1 matches at 7 bases. The CDR3 spells CASSTWDSPTEAFF. In DNA form, the CDR3 reads TGTGCCAGTAGTACCTGGGACAGCCCCACTGAAGCTTTCTTT.